A single T cell receptor beta chain is shown here with its context. This CDR3 comprises 17 residues. The sample comes from a study of shared clonotypes between healthy human individuals. TCRdb's table, derived via immunoSEQ multiplex PCR, lists solely in-frame clones and lacks some. The sample has fewer than 1.8 million clones; approximately 98.5% are singletons. This chain uses TRBV12-2 with TRBJ2-7; TRBD2, the table's D call, was not compared with the DNA. TRBV12-2 is a known pseudogene. The receptor comes from a man younger than 40 in good health. Material: naive CD4+ T cells sorted from blood. Subset of the sample: CD45RA+ positively selected. DNA of the CDR3: TGTGCAAGTCGCTTTACCGATCCGCGGGAGACGTCCTACGAGCAGTACTTC. It encodes CASRFTDPRETSYEQYF.